This T cell receptor (beta chain) is drawn from a study of T cell repertoires in cytomegalovirus infection (dated by TCRdb to about 2019). About the investigation overall: The HLA type of each donor mattered for the analysis, because public TCR beta signatures pointed to carriage of CMV infection along with the matching HLA type. What the research found in general, with its limitations: The ex vivo response was dominated by HLA-C-restricted CMV-specific TCR beta clonotypes, which also provided the single most frequent clonotype in two of eight donors. In both this cohort and an independent cohort of a few hundred donors, the cumulative frequency of public TCR beta family members distinguished carriers of CMV infection plus the relevant HLA type.

Instrument on record: Illumina HiSeq 1500. The public reads were reanalyzed by TCRdb: fastp trimming at Q25, MiXCR alignment, in-frame beta chains only. Every entry covers one CDR3 protein and lists the most common genes and DNA from its rows. This sample has about 260,000 distinct CDR3 sequences in its table, and roughly 13% of those were observed once. The top ten clonotypes cover around 8.1% of the sample. This clonotype was found a few times. Its antigen remains unidentified. No quality values exist for individual bases; no much larger clone is one base distant. This receptor was identified in a human donor in good health (CMV status not recorded). Some clones in this sample may be carry-over from other donors' samples. Sequencing was done on a sample of PBMCs.

The CDR3 sequence is CASSQAPGQWNTEAFF. The nucleotide sequence is TGCGCCAGCAGCCAAGCTCCGGGACAGTGGAACACTGAAGCTTTCTTT. The chain uses TRBV4-1 and TRBJ1-1; 7 junctional bases match TRBD1. According to the germline V gene, CDR1 reads MGHRA and CDR2 reads YSYEKL. Taken from cysteine to phenylalanine, the CDR3 has 16 residues. Only CDR3 DNA remains: 48 bases, in frame from the first base. V is trimmed back by 1 base and J by 1 base, and the junction contains 6 bases that no gene match accounts for.